These T cell receptor beta chains were read from a single sample in a study of molecular identifiers for immune sequencing clone quantification. TCRdb independently ran MiXCR on the PCR reads; one entry per CDR3 protein. The table records approximately 41,000 distinct CDR3 sequences, 15% to 20% of them present only once. Source material: naive CD8+ T cells from blood, with Jurkat cell RNA spiked in. The receptors come from a human donor in good health. Some libraries in this study had Jurkat cell RNA spiked in. Both conserved end residues are part of each CDR3. A D gene is named only where the DNA matches it firmly. The size of a clone is reported for some rows only, either as once, few or many, or as a class for expanded clones.

-	TRBV6-4	many	TRBJ2-7	CASSGPDSSSYEQYF	TGTGCCAGCAGTGGTCCGGACAGCAGCTCCTACGAGCAGTACTTC
-	TRBV19	-	TRBJ2-3	CASSIGRRASTDTQYF	TGTGCCAGTAGTATTGGACGGCGGGCTAGCACAGATACGCAGTATTTT
-	TRBV6-5	many	TRBJ2-1	CASSKTANEQFF	TGTGCCAGCAGTAAGACTGCTAATGAGCAGTTCTTC
-	TRBV11-2	many	TRBJ1-5	CASSDPLRGDQPQHF	TGTGCCAGCAGCGACCCTTTGCGGGGTGATCAGCCCCAGCATTTT
-	TRBV29-1	-	TRBJ2-6	CSVDEGIASGANVLTF	TGCAGCGTTGATGAAGGGATTGCCTCTGGGGCCAACGTCCTGACTTTC
-	TRBV7-6	-	TRBJ2-1	CASSLDEYNEQFF	TGTGCCAGCAGCTTAGATGAGTACAATGAGCAGTTCTTC
-	TRBV12-3/TRBV12-4	many	TRBJ2-5	CASSLLGGRRETQYF	TGTGCCAGCAGTTTGCTTGGTGGCAGGAGGGAGACCCAGTACTTC
-	TRBV4-2	many	TRBJ1-2	CASSQNRAKQGVYGYTF	TGTGCCAGCAGCCAAAATCGGGCCAAGCAGGGTGTCTATGGCTACACCTTC
TRBD2	TRBV7-9	many	TRBJ2-1	CASSFTGGRIDEQFF	TGTGCCAGCAGCTTCACGGGGGGGCGTATTGATGAGCAGTTCTTC
TRBD2	TRBV7-9	many	TRBJ2-7	CASSPSGRGGVEQYF	TGTGCCAGCAGTCCCAGCGGGAGAGGAGGGGTCGAGCAGTACTTC
TRBD2	TRBV13	many	TRBJ2-7	CASSPGTSATYEQYF	TGTGCCAGCAGCCCGGGGACTAGCGCAACCTACGAGCAGTACTTC
TRBD1	TRBV27	many	TRBJ1-1	CDRGRDRCLNTEAFF	TGTGACCGGGGTAGGGACAGATGTTTGAACACTGAAGCTTTCTTT
-	TRBV6-5	many	TRBJ2-3	CASSIAGRSTDTQYF	TGTGCCAGCAGCATCGCAGGGAGGAGCACAGATACGCAGTATTTT
-	TRBV27	many	TRBJ1-2	CASSLLPNEIGYTF	TGTGCCAGCAGTTTATTACCCAATGAGATCGGCTACACCTTC
-	TRBV4-3	many	TRBJ1-1	CASSPSQAANTEAFF	TGCGCCAGCAGCCCGAGCCAGGCAGCGAACACTGAAGCTTTCTTT
-	TRBV12-3/TRBV12-4	few	TRBJ2-1	CASRKSGTRSYNEQFF	TGTGCCAGCAGAAAGTCGGGGACAAGATCCTACAATGAGCAGTTCTTC
TRBD2	TRBV20-1	many	TRBJ2-3	CSARDLMALAGELDTQYF	TGCAGTGCTAGAGATCTGATGGCACTAGCGGGAGAGTTAGATACGCAGTATTTT
-	TRBV7-9	many	TRBJ1-3	CASSRTTSGNTIYF	TGTGCCAGCAGCCGGACAACTTCTGGAAACACCATATATTTT
TRBD2	TRBV11-2	many	TRBJ2-5	CASSSPDLAALQTQYF	TGTGCCAGCAGCTCCCCAGATCTAGCGGCTCTCCAGACCCAGTACTTC
TRBD2	TRBV24-1	many	TRBJ2-7	CATSDGLAGANEQYF	TGTGCCACCAGTGACGGACTAGCGGGAGCGAACGAGCAGTACTTC